The following is a TCR beta chain sequence with its context. CDR1 MNHEY and CDR2 SMNVEV come from the germline V gene (reference sequence). V was clipped by 3 bases and J by 3 bases, with 9 bases between them. The CDR3 consists of 14 residues. The source of the sample is a study of blood T cell repertoires in COVID-19. Turning to the study itself: From the United States, Italy and Spain came samples of acute and convalescent COVID-19. PBMCs, B-cell-depleted T cells, or T cells were the source of the cDNA or gDNA that made up the material.

Per the original methods: Estimates of nucleated cell counts were drawn from the amplification of reference gene primers. Produced via immunoSEQ multiplex PCR; TCRdb's table is partial and in-frame only. The DNA gave D and trimming, while V, J and clone size come from that table. The data hold some 190,000 clones, with about 88% observed a single time. The gene calls are TRBV27 and TRBJ2-1, with no clear D. This clonotype was obtained from a human donor in a cohort sampled during active COVID-19. The sample consisted of peripheral blood. The CDR3 region has the DNA TGTGCCAGCAGTTTCTCCTTAATCTACAATGAGCAGTTCTTC. Translation: CASSFSLIYNEQFF.